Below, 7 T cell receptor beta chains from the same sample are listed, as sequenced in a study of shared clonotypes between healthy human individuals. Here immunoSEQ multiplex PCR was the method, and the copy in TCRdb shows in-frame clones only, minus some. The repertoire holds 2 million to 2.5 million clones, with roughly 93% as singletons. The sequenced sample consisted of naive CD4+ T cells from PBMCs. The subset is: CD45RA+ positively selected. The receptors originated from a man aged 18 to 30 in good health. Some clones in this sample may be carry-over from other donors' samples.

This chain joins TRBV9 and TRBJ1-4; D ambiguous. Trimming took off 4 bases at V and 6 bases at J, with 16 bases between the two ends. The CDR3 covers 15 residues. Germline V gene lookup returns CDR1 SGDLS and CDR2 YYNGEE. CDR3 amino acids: CASSPYALSDEKLFF. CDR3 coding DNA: TGTGCCAGCAGCCCATACGCGCTAAGTGATGAAAAACTGTTTTTT.

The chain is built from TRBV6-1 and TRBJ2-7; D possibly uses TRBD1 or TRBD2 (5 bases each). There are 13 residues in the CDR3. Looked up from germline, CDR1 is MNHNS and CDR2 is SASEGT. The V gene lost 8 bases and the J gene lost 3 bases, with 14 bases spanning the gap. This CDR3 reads CASLRDGFYEQYF. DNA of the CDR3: TGTGCCAGCCTCCGGGACGGATTCTACGAGCAGTACTTC.

The CDR3 is CASSPGGTVPYEQYF. The CDR3 region has the DNA TGTGCCAGCAGCCCCGGGGGGACGGTGCCCTACGAGCAGTACTTC. The chain links TRBV11-1 to TRBJ2-7, with 7 bases that match TRBD2. The CDR3 sequence is 15 residues long. Germline V gives CDR1 SGHAT, CDR2 FQDESV (reference sequence). The ends lost 5 bases at V and 2 bases at J; junction bases unmatched: 9.

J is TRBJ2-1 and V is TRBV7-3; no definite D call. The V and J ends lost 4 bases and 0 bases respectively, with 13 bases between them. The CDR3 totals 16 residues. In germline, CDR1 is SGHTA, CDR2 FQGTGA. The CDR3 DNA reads TGTGCCAGCAGCTCAGGCGTGAAGAGCTCCTACAATGAGCAGTTCTTC. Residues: CASSSGVKSSYNEQFF.

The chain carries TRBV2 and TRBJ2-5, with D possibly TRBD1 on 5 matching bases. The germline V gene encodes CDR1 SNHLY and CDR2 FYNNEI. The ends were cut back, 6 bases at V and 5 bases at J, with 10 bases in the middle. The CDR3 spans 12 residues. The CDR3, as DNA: TGTGCCAGCAGGGTGAACAGGGAGACCCAGTACTTC. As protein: CASRVNRETQYF. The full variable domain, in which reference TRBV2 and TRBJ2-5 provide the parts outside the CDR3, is EPEVTQTPSHQVTQMGQEVILRCVPISNHLYFYWYRQILGQKVEFLVSFYNNEISEKSEIFDDQFSVERPDGSNFTLKIRSTKLEDSAMYFCASRVNRETQYFGPGTRLLVL.

CDR3 nucleotide sequence: TGTGCCAGCAGCTTAACATACATGACAGGGGGATACTCTGGAAACACCATATATTTT. It yields the protein CASSLTYMTGGYSGNTIYF. The chain employs TRBV7-8 and TRBJ1-3; 9 nucleotides agree with TRBD1. With V trimmed by 2 bases and J by 0 bases, 11 bases remained unmatched. The CDR3 consists of 19 residues. The germline V gene has CDR1 SGHVS and CDR2 FQNEAQ.

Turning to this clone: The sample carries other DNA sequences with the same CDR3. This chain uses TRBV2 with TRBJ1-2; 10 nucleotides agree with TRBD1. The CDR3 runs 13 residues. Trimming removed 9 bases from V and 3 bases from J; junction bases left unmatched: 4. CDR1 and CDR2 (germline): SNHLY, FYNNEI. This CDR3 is CASSGTGDYGYTF. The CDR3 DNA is TGTGCCAGTTCCGGGACAGGGGACTATGGCTACACCTTC.